This T cell receptor (beta chain) was documented in a study of blood T cell repertoires in COVID-19. Sequenced by immunoSEQ multiplex PCR; TCRdb stores in-frame clones only, minus some. The table records approximately 100,000 clones, roughly 84% of them present only once. The sequencing sample was made of peripheral blood. The sequence came from a human donor in a cohort sampled during active or convalescent COVID-19.

DNA of the CDR3: TGCGCCAGCAGCCCGGAGGGTGGGCGGGGGTACTACAATGAGCAGTTCTTC. Translating gives CASSPEGGRGYYNEQFF. This sequence joins TRBV5-1 and TRBJ2-1; 7 bases map to TRBD2. Unmatched junction bases numbered 13, after V lost 4 bases and J lost 3 bases. This CDR3 has 17 amino acids. Per germline, CDR1 SGHRS and CDR2 YFSETQ.